What follows are 24 T cell receptor beta chains derived from one specimen sequenced in a study of T cells in Graves' hyperthyroidism and ophthalmopathy. Template material for amplifying TCR beta CDR3 regions consisted of RNA transcripts. A set of HTBI primers served as the primers for a first-round RT-PCR of the TCR CDR3. TCRdb itself ran the multiplex PCR reads through MiXCR, one entry per CDR3 protein. Counted here are about 290,000 distinct CDR3 sequences, roughly a fifth occurring once; the ten biggest clones make up 35% to 40%. Specimen: blood. Source of these receptors: a man aged 50 to 59 with Graves' ophthalmopathy.

In this sample, this clonotype turned up many times. The V gene is TRBV7-3, the J gene TRBJ2-1, with a possible D match to TRBD2 (6 bases). There are 12 residues in the CDR3. CDR1 SGHTA and CDR2 FQGTGA come from the germline V gene. V was pared by 5 bases and J by 10 bases, with 12 bases between. CDR3 DNA sequence: TGTGCCAGCAGCCGAACCGGGGGAGAGCAGTTCTTC. As protein: CASSRTGGEQFF.

This clonotype was counted at least ten times. The rearrangement uses TRBV3-1 and TRBJ2-1; weak D call: TRBD2 (5 bases). In germline, CDR1 is LGHDT, CDR2 YNNKEL (reference sequence). This CDR3 spans 13 amino acids. Trimming removed 0 bases at V and 10 bases at J, with 10 bases between. The CDR3 bases are TGTGCCAGCAGCCAAGAAGAACGCGGGGAGCAGTTCTTC. Its protein product is CASSQEERGEQFF.

This clonotype was counted between two and nine times. The chain joins TRBV27 to TRBJ2-5, with 7 bases lining up with TRBD2. Germline loops: CDR1 MNHEY, CDR2 SMNVEV (reference sequence). The CDR3 consists of 14 residues. Trimming at V came to 1 base and at J to 1 base, leaving 0 bases not matched to a gene. CDR3 amino acids: CASSLWGGQETQYF. Here the CDR3 DNA reads TGTGCCAGCAGTTTATGGGGGGGCCAAGAGACCCAGTACTTC.

This clonotype showed up many times. The chain links TRBV28 to TRBJ1-5; no clear D gene. This CDR3 comprises 12 residues. Trimming stripped 8 bases from V and 6 bases from J, with 11 bases between. From germline, CDR1 is MDHEN and CDR2 SYDVKM. The CDR3 DNA reads as TGTGCCAGCGGAGGGATGGGTCAGCCCCAGCATTTT. It codes for CASGGMGQPQHF.

The table lists this clonotype with many counts. The chain couples TRBV20-1 to TRBJ1-2, with D perhaps TRBD1 (6 bases). Germline V gene sequence: CDR1 DFQATT, CDR2 SNEGSKA (reference sequence). V lost 1 base and J lost 8, with 23 bases in between. This CDR3 is built from 16 residues. CDR3 protein: CSARVGGAGATRGYTF. The CDR3, as DNA: TGCAGTGCTAGAGTCGGGGGGGCAGGGGCAACGAGAGGCTACACCTTC.

V is TRBV7-6 and J is TRBJ2-7; TRBD2 matches at 11 bases. CDR1 and CDR2 (germline): SGHVS, FNYEAQ. The J segment lost 5 bases and the V segment lost 2 bases, leaving 5 bases of the junction unmatched. CDR3 size: 15 residues. CDR3 amino acids: CASSLIAGGEDEQYF. DNA of the CDR3: TGTGCCAGCAGCTTAATAGCGGGAGGGGAAGACGAGCAGTACTTC.

In this sample, this clonotype turned up many times. V is TRBV12-5 and J is TRBJ1-1; a weak D match, TRBD1 (6 bases). V was shortened by 1 base and J by 4 bases, with 7 bases between the two germline ends. The CDR3 consists of 13 residues. Germline assignment: CDR1 LGHNT and CDR2 FRNRAP. The CDR3 spells CASGLGGRTEAFF. CDR3 nucleotide sequence: TGTGCTAGTGGTTTGGGGGGGCGCACTGAAGCTTTCTTT.

The genes are TRBV20-1 and TRBJ1-5; D uncertain. CDR1 DFQATT and CDR2 SNEGSKA come from the germline V gene (reference sequence). The CDR3 runs to 14 residues. The V and J ends lost 3 bases and 3 bases respectively, with 12 bases between them. The CDR3 region is CSASASGNNQPQHF. CDR3 coding DNA: TGCAGTGCTAGCGCCTCAGGAAACAATCAGCCCCAGCATTTT.

This clonotype showed up many times. The chain is built from TRBV12-3 or TRBV12-4 and TRBJ1-2; a weak D match, TRBD1 (5 bases). The CDR3 covers 14 residues. Trimming pared 7 bases from V and 2 bases from J, leaving 14 bases between. CDR3 DNA sequence: TGTGCCAGCACCCCGGGGGGTGCAAACTATGGCTACACCTTC. Protein product: CASTPGGANYGYTF.

There are many counts of this clonotype. The chain couples TRBV28 to TRBJ2-3; no firm D call. CDR3 length equals 13 residues. Trimming took 8 bases from V and 1 from J, leaving 10 bases between them. Germline loops: CDR1 MDHEN, CDR2 SYDVKM. The CDR3 nucleotides are TGTGCCAGCCGACGGAAGCGCACAGATACGCAGTATTTT. Its translation is CASRRKRTDTQYF.

The chain combines TRBV3-1 with TRBJ2-3; D may be TRBD2 (6 bases). V dropped 3 bases and J dropped 0 bases, with 16 bases sitting between them. CDR1 is LGHDT, CDR2 YNNKEL, per germline (reference sequence). This CDR3 is 17 amino acids long. CDR3 sequence reads: CASSQYKAGLSTDTQYF. The CDR3 DNA reads TGTGCCAGCAGCCAGTACAAGGCGGGACTTAGCACAGATACGCAGTATTTT.

This clonotype occurred a few times. The chain combines TRBV20-1 with TRBJ2-7; 9 positions agree with TRBD2. V lost 3 bases to trimming and J lost 5 bases; unmatched junction nucleotides: 14. Germline V gene sequence: CDR1 DFQATT, CDR2 SNEGSKA (reference sequence). The length of the CDR3 is 16 residues. The CDR3 spells CSASLFVSGSGDEQYF. As DNA, the CDR3 is TGCAGTGCTAGTCTTTTCGTTAGCGGGAGTGGCGACGAGCAGTACTTC.

This clonotype was detected many times. The chain couples TRBV3-1 to TRBJ2-1; D unresolved. CDR3 length equals 13 residues. V lost 1 base, J lost 10 bases, and 11 bases lay in between. The germline gives CDR1 LGHDT, CDR2 YNNKEL (reference sequence). CDR3 sequence: CASSQGSLEEQFF. In DNA form, the CDR3 reads TGTGCCAGCAGCCAAGGAAGTCTAGAGGAGCAGTTCTTC.

This clonotype has more than one count but fewer than ten. The rearrangement joins TRBV19 to TRBJ2-5, with 8 positions matching TRBD1. CDR1 and CDR2 from the germline V gene are LNHDA and SQIVND (reference sequence). J gave up 3 bases and V 5 bases, and 11 bases lay outside the gene matches. The CDR3 sequence is 16 residues long. CDR3 coding DNA: TGTGCCAGTAGTTTTCGAGACAGGGGAGGAAAAGAGACCCAGTACTTC. This gives the protein CASSFRDRGGKETQYF.

J is TRBJ2-2 and V is TRBV7-6, with D tentatively TRBD1 (6 bases). This CDR3 is 13 amino acids long. Per germline, CDR1 SGHVS and CDR2 FNYEAQ. Trimming removed 6 bases from V and 7 bases from J, with 12 bases in between. DNA of the CDR3: TGTGCCAGCAGTCACGACAGGAGCGGGGAGCTGTTTTTT. As protein: CASSHDRSGELFF.

This clonotype appeared a few times. The V gene is TRBV12-3 or TRBV12-4, the J gene TRBJ2-3, with a tentative D call TRBD1 (5 bases). The CDR3 is 15 residues long. With 2 bases removed from V and 6 bases from J, the gap between germline ends came to 15 bases. The CDR3 protein is CASSLNSQGPDTQYF. For the CDR3, the DNA is TGTGCCAGCAGTTTAAATAGCCAGGGCCCCGATACGCAGTATTTT.

This clonotype was seen ten or more times. V gene TRBV11-3 combines with J gene TRBJ2-1; the match to TRBD2 covers 10 bases. Germline V gene lookup returns CDR1 SGHNT and CDR2 YENEEA. V lost 1 base to trimming and J lost 6 bases; unmatched junction nucleotides: 3. The CDR3 runs 15 residues. The DNA for the CDR3 is TGTGCCAGCAGCTTAGGAGCGGGAGGGGCCAATGAGCAGTTCTTC. Its translation is CASSLGAGGANEQFF.

This chain connects TRBV2 to TRBJ2-4, with D perhaps given as TRBD1 or TRBD2 (5 bases each). Germline V lookup: CDR1 SNHLY, CDR2 FYNNEI. The CDR3 extends over 14 amino acids. The V gene lost 5 bases and the J gene lost 3 bases, with 11 bases spanning the gap. The CDR3, as DNA: TGTGCCAGCAGTTACCGGGACGGCAAAAACATTCAGTACTTC. Residues: CASSYRDGKNIQYF.

This clonotype showed up just a few times. CDR3 protein: CASSQVVGETQYF. DNA of the CDR3: TGCGCCAGCAGCCAGGTCGTTGGGGAGACCCAGTACTTC. The chain recombines TRBV4-1 with TRBJ2-5; D unresolved. This CDR3 comprises 13 residues. Germline values: CDR1 MGHRA, CDR2 YSYEKL. Trimming left V 3 bases short and J 5 bases short, with 10 bases between.

This clonotype appeared a few times. The chain recombines TRBV7-2 with TRBJ1-5; D is undetermined. With 5 bases removed from V and 7 bases from J, the gap between germline ends came to 15 bases. The CDR3 runs 14 residues. Germline V CDR1 and CDR2: SGHTA, FQGNSA. CDR3 nucleotide sequence: TGTGCCAGCAGCCAACAAATCCGTGGACAGCCCCAGCATTTT. This sequence encodes CASSQQIRGQPQHF.

The sample holds a few counts of this clonotype. J is TRBJ2-1 and V is TRBV10-1, with 11 bases identical to TRBD2. The V segment lost 5 bases and the J segment 7 bases; nucleotides outside the gene matches: 13. Germline V gene lookup returns CDR1 WNHNN and CDR2 SYGVQD (reference sequence). This CDR3 is built from 17 residues. The CDR3 DNA follows: TGCGCCAGCAGTCCCGGGCCAACTAGCGGGAGTCAGAATGAGCAGTTCTTC. This codes for CASSPGPTSGSQNEQFF.

This clonotype was detected many times. The CDR3 protein is CSARDGLGGNEQFF. The CDR3 DNA sequence: TGCAGTGCTAGAGATGGACTAGGGGGCAATGAGCAGTTCTTC. V and J are TRBV20-1 and TRBJ2-1; D possibly corresponds to TRBD2 (7 bases). Germline CDR1 and CDR2: DFQATT and SNEGSKA (reference sequence). The CDR3 runs 14 residues. V lost 0 bases to trimming and J lost 6 bases, with 12 bases between them.

This chain connects TRBV7-3 to TRBJ2-2, with D perhaps matching TRBD2 (5 bases). Per germline, CDR1 SGHTA and CDR2 FQGTGA. With 4 bases removed from V and 5 bases from J, the gap between germline ends came to 20 bases. There are 17 residues in the CDR3. CDR3 sequence reads: CASSYNKGGYGTGELFF. CDR3 in DNA: TGTGCCAGCAGCTATAATAAGGGCGGGTATGGAACCGGGGAGCTGTTTTTT.

In its sample, this clonotype was seen many times. This chain links TRBV7-3 with TRBJ2-4; TRBD1 aligns across 12 bases. This CDR3 spans 15 amino acids. CDR1 and CDR2 from the germline V gene are SGHTA and FQGTGA. V lost 4 bases to trimming and J lost 8 bases; unmatched junction nucleotides: 6. CDR3 in amino acids: CASSSGTGGGYIQYF. CDR3 bases: TGTGCCAGCAGCTCCGGGACAGGGGGCGGGTACATTCAGTACTTC.